This T cell receptor (beta chain) was sequenced during a study of blood T cell repertoires in COVID-19. At the level of the study: Specimens from acute and convalescent COVID-19 originated in the United States, Italy and Spain. T cells, B-cell-depleted T cells, or PBMCs supplied cDNA or gDNA.

Germline values: CDR1 LGHDT, CDR2 YNNKEL (reference sequence). V trimming: 4 bases; J trimming: 6 bases; junction bases outside the gene matches: 7. CDR3 length equals 16 residues. In the original workflow: The authors estimated nucleated cell counts from reference gene primer amplification. The table came from immunoSEQ multiplex PCR; TCRdb's copy has only in-frame clones and leaves some out. The V and J calls and clone size were taken over from that table, and D and trimming were inferred from the DNA. Among 100,000 to 150,000 clones listed, 85% to 90% were seen once. The sequenced sample consisted of peripheral blood. The clonotype originates from a man aged 50 to 59 with acute or convalescent COVID-19. The chain recombines TRBV3-1 (or the pseudogene TRBV3-2) with TRBJ2-2; 11 positions match TRBD2. As DNA, the CDR3 is TGTGCCAGCAGCCCTTCCACTAGCGGGAGAGCCGGGGAGCTGTTTTTT. It codes for CASSPSTSGRAGELFF.